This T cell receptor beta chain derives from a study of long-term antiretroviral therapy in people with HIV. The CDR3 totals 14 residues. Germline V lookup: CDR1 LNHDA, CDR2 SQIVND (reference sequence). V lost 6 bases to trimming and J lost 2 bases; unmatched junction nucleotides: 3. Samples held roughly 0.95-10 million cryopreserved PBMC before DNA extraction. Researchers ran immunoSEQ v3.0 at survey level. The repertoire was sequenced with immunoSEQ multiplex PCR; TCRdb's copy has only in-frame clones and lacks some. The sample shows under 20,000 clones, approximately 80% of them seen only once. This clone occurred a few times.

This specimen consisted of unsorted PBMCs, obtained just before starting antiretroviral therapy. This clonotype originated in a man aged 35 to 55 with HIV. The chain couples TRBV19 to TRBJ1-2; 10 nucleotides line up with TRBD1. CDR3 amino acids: CASSRQGANYGYTF. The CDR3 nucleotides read TGTGCCAGTAGCAGACAGGGGGCGAACTATGGCTACACCTTC.